This T cell receptor (beta chain) appears in the sequencing data of a study of blood T cell repertoires in COVID-19. Participants, roughly 18 to 100 years old, spanned 25 or so US areas. This table comes from immunoSEQ multiplex PCR, and its TCRdb copy is limited to in-frame clones, with some not included. The repertoire holds around 240,000 clones, around 86% seen once, with roughly 2% in the top ten. The CDR3 covers 17 residues. Germline V gene data show CDR1 as MNHEY and CDR2 as SMNVEV (reference sequence). Trimming cost V 6 bases and J 0 bases, with 15 bases left between them. The source of this sequence is a woman between 45 and 65 years old who had recovered from COVID-19. The chain uses TRBV27 and TRBJ1-6; D not certain. The specimen was PBMCs or T cells enriched from blood (not recorded which). The CDR3 DNA follows: TGTGCCAGCAGCCCAGCTGACTCGAGCTCCTATAATTCACCCCTCCACTTT. Translating gives CASSPADSSSYNSPLHF.